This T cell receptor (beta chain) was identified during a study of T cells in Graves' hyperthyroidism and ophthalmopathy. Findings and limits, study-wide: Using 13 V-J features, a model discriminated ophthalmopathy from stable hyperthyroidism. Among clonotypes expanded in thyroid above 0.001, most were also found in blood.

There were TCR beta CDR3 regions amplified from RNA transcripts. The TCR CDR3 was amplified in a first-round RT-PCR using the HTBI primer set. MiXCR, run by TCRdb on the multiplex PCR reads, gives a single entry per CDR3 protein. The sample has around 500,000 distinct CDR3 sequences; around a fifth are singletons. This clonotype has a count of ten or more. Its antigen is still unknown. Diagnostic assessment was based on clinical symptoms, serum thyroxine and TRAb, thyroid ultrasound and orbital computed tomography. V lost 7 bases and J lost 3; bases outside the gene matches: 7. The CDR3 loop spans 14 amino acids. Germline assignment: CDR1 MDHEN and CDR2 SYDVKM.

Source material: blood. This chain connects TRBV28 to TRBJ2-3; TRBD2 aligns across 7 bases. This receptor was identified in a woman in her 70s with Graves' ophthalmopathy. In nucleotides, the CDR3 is TGTGCCAGCACCTCTAGCGGAGGGACAGATACGCAGTATTTT. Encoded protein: CASTSSGGTDTQYF.